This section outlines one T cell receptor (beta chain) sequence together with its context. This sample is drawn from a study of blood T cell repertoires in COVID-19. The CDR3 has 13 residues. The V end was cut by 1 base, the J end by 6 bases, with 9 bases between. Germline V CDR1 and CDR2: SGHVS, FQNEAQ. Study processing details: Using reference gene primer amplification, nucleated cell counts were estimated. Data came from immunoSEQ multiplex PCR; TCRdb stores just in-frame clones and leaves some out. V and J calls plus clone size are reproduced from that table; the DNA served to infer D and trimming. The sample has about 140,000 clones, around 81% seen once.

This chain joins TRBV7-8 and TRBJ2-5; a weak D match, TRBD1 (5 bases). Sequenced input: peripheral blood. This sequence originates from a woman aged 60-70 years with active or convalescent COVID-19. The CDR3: CASSLGGDKTQYF. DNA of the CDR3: TGTGCCAGCAGCTTAGGGGGCGACAAGACCCAGTACTTC. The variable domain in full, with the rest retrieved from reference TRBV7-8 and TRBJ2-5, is GAGVSQSPRYKVAKRGQDVALRCDPISGHVSLFWYQQALGQGPEFLTYFQNEAQLDKSGLPSDRFFAERPEGSVSTLKIQRTQQEDSAVYLCASSLGGDKTQYFGPGTRLLVL.